Shown below are 18 T cell receptor beta chains from a single sample sequenced in a study of Ad26.COV2.S vaccination and SARS-CoV-2 variants. Sequencing was performed with immunoSEQ multiplex PCR; in TCRdb, only in-frame clones are kept and a portion is missing. The table shows around 300,000 clones, with about 88% occurring only once. Treatment specified: approximately 18 received Ad26.COV2.S at low or high dose, single or two shots; 5 received placebo; per-sample allocation not given. Collection of samples fell on day 63 after the first vaccine or placebo injection. Sequencing was performed on peripheral blood, taken in a trial of Ad26.COV2.S vaccine versus placebo. All receptors derive from a person aged 18-60 years who received the Ad26.COV2.S COVID-19 vaccine or a placebo.

V gene TRBV18 combines with J gene TRBJ1-2; maybe TRBD1 (5 bases). V lost 2 bases to trimming and J lost 4 bases, with 14 bases between them. Looked up from germline, CDR1 is KGHSH and CDR2 is LQKENI. The CDR3 totals 15 residues. For the CDR3, the DNA is TGTGCCAGCTCACCAGGGGACGGACCCTTCTATGGCTACACCTTC. Translation: CASSPGDGPFYGYTF.

The genes are TRBV5-1 and TRBJ1-1; 10 positions agree with TRBD1. Germline loops: CDR1 SGHRS, CDR2 YFSETQ. The CDR3 covers 15 residues. Trimming at V came to 0 bases and at J to 6 bases, leaving 5 bases not matched to a gene. CDR3 amino acids: CASSLAGGQGAEAFF. As DNA, the CDR3 is TGCGCCAGCAGCTTGGCCGGAGGACAGGGGGCTGAAGCTTTCTTT.

The V and J genes are TRBV18 and TRBJ2-5, with 7 nucleotides matching TRBD1. The CDR3 has 13 residues. Germline assignment: CDR1 KGHSH and CDR2 LQKENI. The ends lost 3 bases at V and 2 bases at J; junction bases unmatched: 0. The DNA for the CDR3 is TGTGCCAGCTCACCGGGACAGCAAGAGACCCAGTACTTC. As protein: CASSPGQQETQYF.

Note on this clone: Other nucleotide sequences from this sample produce the same CDR3. The chain carries TRBV28 and TRBJ1-5, with D uncertain. CDR1 is MDHEN, CDR2 SYDVKM, per germline. The V end lost 7 bases, the J end lost 6 bases, and 10 bases lay between the germline ends. The CDR3 contains 12 residues. Here the CDR3 reads CASTGVGQPQHF. The CDR3 DNA sequence: TGTGCCAGCACCGGGGTGGGTCAGCCCCAGCATTTT.

This clone was detected only a few times. V usage is TRBV28 and J usage is TRBJ2-1, with 11 bases lining up with TRBD2. The ends lost 8 bases at V and 0 bases at J; junction bases unmatched: 15. This CDR3 has 19 amino acids. CDR1 and CDR2 from the germline V gene are MDHEN and SYDVKM. The CDR3 spells CASCRWSSGGSSSYNEQFF. CDR3 DNA sequence: TGTGCCAGCTGCCGTTGGTCTAGCGGGGGGTCGAGCTCCTACAATGAGCAGTTCTTC.

V gene TRBV4-2 combines with J gene TRBJ1-5, with 10 positions matching TRBD1. Germline loops: CDR1 LGHNA, CDR2 YNFKEQ. After removal of 1 base from V and 3 bases from J, the junction contained 12 bases not matched to a gene. The CDR3 runs 19 residues. The CDR3 is CASSQGSGGQGFTNQPQHF. CDR3 DNA sequence: TGTGCCAGCAGCCAAGGTTCCGGGGGACAGGGGTTTACCAATCAGCCCCAGCATTTT.

The gene calls are TRBV11-3 and TRBJ2-2; no clear D gene. The V end lost 4 bases, the J end lost 1 base, and 4 bases lay between the germline ends. Germline loops: CDR1 SGHNT, CDR2 YENEEA. CDR3 length: 13 amino acids. The CDR3 loop reads CASSSVNTGELFF. In DNA, the CDR3 is TGTGCCAGCAGCTCGGTGAACACCGGGGAGCTGTTTTTT. Using reference TRBV11-3 and TRBJ2-2 for the parts outside the CDR3, the full variable domain is EAGVVQSPRYKIIEKKQPVAFWCNPISGHNTLYWYLQNLGQGPELLIRYENEEAVDDSQLPKDRFSAERLKGVDSTLKIQPAELGDSAVYLCASSSVNTGELFFGEGSRLTVL.

The gene calls are TRBV29-1 and TRBJ2-2, with D hard to call. The CDR3 consists of 14 residues. Germline assignment: CDR1 SQVTM and CDR2 ANQGSEA. Trimming removed 7 bases at V and 0 bases at J, with 12 bases between. The CDR3: CSARQDANTGELFF. CDR3 DNA sequence: TGCAGCGCCCGCCAGGACGCGAACACCGGGGAGCTGTTTTTT.

The chain carries TRBV5-1 and TRBJ2-2, with 10 bases matching TRBD1. V was pared by 5 bases and J by 6 bases, with 4 bases of the junction left unmatched. The CDR3 runs 14 residues. Germline CDR1 SGHRS, CDR2 YFSETQ. This CDR3 is CASSRDRGSGELFF. The CDR3 DNA reads as TGCGCCAGCAGTAGGGACAGGGGTTCCGGGGAGCTGTTTTTT.

J is TRBJ2-7 and V is TRBV11-2, with D possibly matching TRBD1 (5 bases). V lost 1 base and J lost 5, with 6 bases in between. Germline V gives CDR1 SGHAT, CDR2 FQNNGV. The CDR3 is 12 amino acids. Here the CDR3 DNA reads TGTGCCAGCAGCTTAGTCAGGGACGAGCAGTACTTC. This codes for CASSLVRDEQYF.

The CDR3 sequence is CASSLFPAGANTEAFF. The CDR3, as DNA: TGTGCCAGCAGCTTGTTTCCGGCAGGGGCGAACACTGAAGCTTTCTTT. This rearrangement joins TRBV5-4 to TRBJ1-1, with a weak D call TRBD1 (6 bases). Trimming removed 1 base from V and 1 base from J, with 14 bases in between. This CDR3 is built from 16 residues. Germline CDR1 is SGHNT and CDR2 is YYREEE (reference sequence).

The genes are TRBV6-2 or TRBV6-3 and TRBJ2-3; D might be TRBD1 (6 bases). Germline CDR1 and CDR2: MNHEY and SVGEGT. CDR3 size: 14 residues. V was trimmed by 6 bases and J by 4 bases, leaving 14 bases between them. CDR3 region: CASSDGRQADTQYF. In DNA form, the CDR3 reads TGTGCCAGCAGCGACGGGCGACAGGCAGATACGCAGTATTTT.

This chain joins TRBV5-1 and TRBJ2-3; a weak D match, TRBD2 (6 bases). The CDR3 totals 15 residues. The germline V gene has CDR1 SGHRS and CDR2 YFSETQ. The V and J ends lost 0 bases and 2 bases respectively, with 10 bases between them. In DNA form, the CDR3 reads TGCGCCAGCAGCTTGGCGATAGCGGACACAGATACGCAGTATTTT. Translation gives CASSLAIADTDTQYF.

The gene calls are TRBV29-1 and TRBJ2-7; TRBD1 matches at 7 bases. The CDR3 is 14 amino acids. V shed 5 bases, J shed 3 bases, and the junction held 10 bases outside the gene matches. The germline V gene has CDR1 SQVTM and CDR2 ANQGSEA. This CDR3 reads CSVLKQGMVYEQYF. CDR3 in DNA: TGCAGCGTTCTAAAACAGGGGATGGTCTACGAGCAGTACTTC.

This chain connects TRBV6-5 to TRBJ1-5; 7 bases fit TRBD1. The germline CDR1 and CDR2 sequences are MNHEY and SVGAGI. The CDR3 spans 14 residues. In DNA form, the CDR3 reads TGTGCTGCTGAAAGGACAGGTAGCAATCAGCCCCAGCATTTT. This encodes CAAERTGSNQPQHF.

The rearrangement links TRBV7-9 to TRBJ2-1; 14 bases are shared with TRBD2. The CDR3 runs 18 residues. Germline assignment: CDR1 SEHNR and CDR2 FQNEAQ (reference sequence). V lost 5 bases, J lost 2 bases, and 8 bases stayed unmatched. The CDR3 protein is CASSPRTSGGWTYNEQFF. Here the CDR3 DNA reads TGTGCCAGCAGCCCAAGGACTAGCGGGGGGTGGACCTACAATGAGCAGTTCTTC.

V is TRBV24-1 and J is TRBJ2-3, with 13 bases lining up with TRBD2. This CDR3 is 18 amino acids long. Germline CDR1 is KGHDR and CDR2 is SFDVKD. V shed 2 bases and J 2 bases; nucleotides not matched to a gene: 6. The CDR3 coding sequence is TGTGCCACCAGTGATTCCGGGACTAGCGGGGACACCACAGATACGCAGTATTTT. It codes for CATSDSGTSGDTTDTQYF.

The genes are TRBV6-5 and TRBJ2-3; TRBD1 matches 8 bases. Trimming took 10 bases from V and 3 from J; bases not matched to a gene: 12. Looked up from germline, CDR1 is MNHEY and CDR2 is SVGAGI. The CDR3 is 15 residues long. DNA for the CDR3: TGTGCCAACTCCCCGACCGGGACAGGAACAGATACGCAGTATTTT. Translation gives CANSPTGTGTDTQYF.